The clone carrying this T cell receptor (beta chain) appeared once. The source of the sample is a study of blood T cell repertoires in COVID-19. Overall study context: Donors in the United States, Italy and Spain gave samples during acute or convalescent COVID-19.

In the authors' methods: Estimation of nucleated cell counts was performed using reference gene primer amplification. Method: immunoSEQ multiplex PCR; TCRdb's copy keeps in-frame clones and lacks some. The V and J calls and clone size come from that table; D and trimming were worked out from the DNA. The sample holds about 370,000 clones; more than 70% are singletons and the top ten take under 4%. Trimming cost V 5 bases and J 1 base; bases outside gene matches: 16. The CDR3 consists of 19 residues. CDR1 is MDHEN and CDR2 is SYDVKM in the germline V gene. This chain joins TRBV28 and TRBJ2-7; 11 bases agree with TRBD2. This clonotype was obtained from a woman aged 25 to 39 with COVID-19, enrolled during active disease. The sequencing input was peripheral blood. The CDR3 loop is CASSHALPLAGGPSYEQYF. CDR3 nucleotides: TGTGCCAGCAGTCACGCCCTCCCGCTAGCGGGGGGTCCTTCCTACGAGCAGTACTTC.